A selection of T cell receptor beta chains follows, all from one sample in a study of T-cell reconstitution after alpha-beta-depleted transplantation in children. From the PCR reads, TCRdb called clonotypes with MiXCR, one entry per CDR3 protein. The top ten hold just over 35% of the sample, which has approximately 500,000 distinct CDR3 sequences, approximately 30% seen once. Sequenced here: PBMCs, sampled before TCRalphabeta/CD19-depleted stem cell transplant. These receptors were taken from a boy younger than two with Wiskott-Aldrich syndrome, due to receive a stem cell transplant. The CDR3 runs from the conserved cysteine through the conserved F or W. The D gene is left open where the match is weak. The listing skips clone size in some rows; elsewhere it reads once, few, many or a size class.

CSANLIARKGF | TGCAGTGCTAATCTAATCGCCAGGAAGGGCTTT | 11 | - | - | TRBJ1-4 | TRBV20-1
CASSLLPGQGNTGELFF | TGTGCCAGCAGTCTTTTACCGGGACAGGGAAACACCGGGGAGCTGTTTTTT | 17 | TRBD1 | - | TRBJ2-2 | TRBV12-3/TRBV12-4
CASSQDPPLHF | TGCGCCAGCAGCCAAGACCCTCCCCTCCACTTT | 11 | - | - | TRBJ1-6 | TRBV4-1
CASSFPGNYEQYF | TGCGCCAGCAGCTTCCCGGGGAACTACGAGCAGTACTTC | 13 | - | - | TRBJ2-7 | TRBV5-1
CASSVGATANYEQYF | TGTGCCAGCAGCGTAGGCGCGACGGCAAACTACGAGCAGTACTTC | 15 | - | few | TRBJ2-7 | TRBV9
CASSFEGSGSYEQYF | TGTGCCAGCAGTTTCGAGGGTTCGGGCTCCTACGAGCAGTACTTC | 15 | - | - | TRBJ2-7 | TRBV27
CSVGLGMNTEAFF | TGCAGCGTTGGCCTGGGAATGAACACTGAAGCTTTCTTT | 13 | - | - | TRBJ1-1 | TRBV29-1
CASSPFTLGTDTQYF | TGCGCCAGCAGCCCATTCACTCTGGGAACAGATACGCAGTATTTT | 15 | - | - | TRBJ2-3 | TRBV4-1
CASSLVIGGNSPLHF | TGCGCCAGCAGCTTGGTAATTGGAGGGAATTCACCCCTCCACTTT | 15 | - | - | TRBJ1-6 | TRBV5-1
CASSQEAGQKYNEQFF | TGTGCCAGCAGCCAAGAGGCGGGACAAAAATACAATGAGCAGTTCTTC | 16 | - | few | TRBJ2-1 | TRBV3-1
CAISVSPDEQYF | TGTGCCATCAGTGTTTCGCCTGACGAGCAGTACTTC | 12 | - | few | TRBJ2-7 | TRBV10-3
CASSFYYPGGLAGYTF | TGTGCCAGCAGTTTTTACTATCCAGGGGGTTTGGCTGGCTACACCTTC | 16 | TRBD1 | - | TRBJ1-2 | TRBV27
CASRPLATGGLEQYF | TGTGCCAGCCGACCGCTAGCGACAGGGGGACTCGAGCAGTACTTC | 15 | TRBD1 | few | TRBJ2-7 | TRBV27
CASSSTPDLLNTEAFF | TGTGCCAGCTCATCGACACCAGACCTATTGAACACTGAAGCTTTCTTT | 16 | - | - | TRBJ1-1 | TRBV18
CASSLAGGADTQYF | TGTGCCAGCAGTTTAGCGGGAGGTGCAGATACGCAGTATTTT | 14 | TRBD2 | many | TRBJ2-3 | TRBV5-1
CSARVIGATDTQYF | TGCAGTGCTAGAGTGATAGGGGCCACAGATACGCAGTATTTT | 14 | - | - | TRBJ2-3 | TRBV20-1
CASSVGPRVVDEQFF | TGTGCCAGCAGCGTAGGACCCAGGGTAGTGGATGAGCAGTTCTTC | 15 | - | - | TRBJ2-1 | TRBV9
CSARRAGGKGTEAFF | TGCAGTGCTAGACGGGCAGGGGGTAAGGGCACTGAAGCTTTCTTT | 15 | TRBD1 | few | TRBJ1-1 | TRBV20-1
CASSIRGWQETQYF | TGTGCCAGCAGCATCAGAGGATGGCAAGAGACCCAGTACTTC | 14 | - | few | TRBJ2-5 | TRBV7-4
CASSSTGGGTGELFF | TGTGCCAGCAGCTCAACGGGCGGGGGGACCGGGGAGCTGTTTTTT | 15 | TRBD2 | - | TRBJ2-2 | TRBV7-3
CASSQASLSGANVLTF | TGTGCCAGCAGCCAAGCCTCGCTGTCTGGGGCCAACGTCCTGACTTTC | 16 | - | few | TRBJ2-6 | TRBV4-2
CASSDMGVAKNIQYF | TGTGCCAGCAGCGATATGGGGGTAGCCAAAAACATTCAGTACTTC | 15 | - | - | TRBJ2-4 | TRBV28
CAISLDRTEQYF | TGTGCCATCAGCTTGGACAGAACCGAGCAGTACTTC | 12 | - | - | TRBJ2-7 | TRBV10-3
CATRTSGTYEQYF | TGTGCCACCAGGACTAGCGGTACCTACGAGCAGTACTTC | 13 | TRBD2 | - | TRBJ2-7 | TRBV15
CASSLVQGMGEKLFF | TGTGCCAGCAGTTTGGTGCAGGGGATGGGCGAAAAACTGTTTTTT | 15 | - | - | TRBJ1-4 | TRBV12-3/TRBV12-4
CSVVGYNEQFF | TGCAGCGTTGTTGGGTACAATGAGCAGTTCTTC | 11 | - | few | TRBJ2-1 | TRBV29-1
CASSFKTPGPYEQYF | TGTGCCAGCAGTTTTAAAACACCAGGCCCCTACGAGCAGTACTTC | 15 | - | - | TRBJ2-7 | TRBV12-3/TRBV12-4
CATSEAGGPRDEQFF | TGTGCCACCAGTGAGGCGGGAGGGCCGAGGGATGAGCAGTTCTTC | 15 | TRBD2 | - | TRBJ2-1 | TRBV24-1
CASSRRASRYNEQFF | TGTGCCAGCAGCCGTCGTGCTAGCAGATACAATGAGCAGTTCTTC | 15 | - | - | TRBJ2-1 | TRBV7-9
CASSETGGTYNEQFF | TGCGCCAGCAGCGAAACAGGGGGAACCTACAATGAGCAGTTCTTC | 15 | TRBD1 | - | TRBJ2-1 | TRBV5-1
CASSWGTGVSYGYTF | TGCGCCAGCAGCTGGGGGACAGGAGTGAGCTATGGCTACACCTTC | 15 | TRBD1 | - | TRBJ1-2 | TRBV5-1
CASSLAGLAGGEQYF | TGTGCCAGCAGCTTAGCGGGACTAGCGGGAGGCGAGCAGTACTTC | 15 | TRBD2 | - | TRBJ2-7 | TRBV7-6
CASTLTGAEAFF | TGTGCCAGCACCCTGACAGGGGCTGAAGCTTTCTTT | 12 | TRBD1 | few | TRBJ1-1 | TRBV6-6
CSAILAGLTDTQYF | TGCAGTGCTATTCTAGCGGGACTCACAGATACGCAGTATTTT | 14 | TRBD2 | - | TRBJ2-3 | TRBV20-1
CASRRQGTSYEQYF | TGCGCCAGCAGACGACAGGGGACCTCCTACGAGCAGTACTTC | 14 | TRBD1 | - | TRBJ2-7 | TRBV5-1
CASSLEDRVQYF | TGCGCCAGCAGCTTGGAGGACAGGGTTCAGTACTTC | 12 | TRBD1 | once | TRBJ2-4 | TRBV5-1
CASSRHRGGEKLFF | TGTGCCAGCAGCAGACACAGGGGTGGGGAAAAACTGTTTTTT | 14 | TRBD1 | - | TRBJ1-4 | TRBV7-9
CASSLSGATGSPLHF | TGTGCCAGCAGTTTAAGTGGGGCCACTGGTTCACCCCTCCACTTT | 15 | - | - | TRBJ1-6 | TRBV12-3/TRBV12-4
CASSDQYEKLFF | TGCGCCAGCAGCGACCAGTATGAAAAACTGTTTTTT | 12 | - | few | TRBJ1-4 | TRBV5-1
CASSLRTGVDTQYF | TGCGCCAGCAGCTTAAGGACAGGGGTGGATACGCAGTATTTT | 14 | TRBD1 | once | TRBJ2-3 | TRBV5-1
CSGLGTLYNEQFF | TGCAGCGGACTCGGGACACTCTACAATGAGCAGTTCTTC | 13 | - | - | TRBJ2-1 | TRBV29-1
CSAGDRGSPLHF | TGCAGTGCTGGGGACAGGGGTTCACCCCTCCACTTT | 12 | TRBD1 | few | TRBJ1-6 | TRBV20-1